The rows below give T cell receptor beta chains drawn from one sample of a study of T cell changes during pregnancy in multiple sclerosis. TCRdb's table, derived via immunoSEQ multiplex PCR, lists solely in-frame clones and lacks some. Of about 59,000 clones detected, 94% appear once; the ten largest clones hold 2.5% to 3%. The material was CD8+ T cells from peripheral blood mononuclear cells, obtained after pregnancy. These receptors all stem from a female donor with multiple sclerosis, enrolled in a pregnancy study. CDR3s include the opening cysteine and the closing phenylalanine or tryptophan. The D gene is left open where the match is weak. Clone size is given for some rows only: seen once, a few or many times, or a class if the clone is expanded.

>TRBD2|TRBJ2-1|TRBV29-1|NA
CSVLAGINNEQFF
TGCAGCGTTCTAGCGGGAATCAATAATGAGCAGTTCTTC
>TRBD2|TRBJ2-1|TRBV7-8|NA
CASSPYERESNNEQFF
TGTGCCAGCAGCCCCTACGAGCGGGAGAGCAACAATGAGCAGTTCTTC
>NA|TRBJ2-1|TRBV30|NA
CAWSGLGVNEQFF
TGTGCCTGGAGTGGCCTAGGAGTAAATGAGCAGTTCTTC
>TRBD2|TRBJ2-3|TRBV6-1|medium-sized
CASSGLAGGPDTQYF
TGTGCCAGCAGTGGACTAGCGGGAGGCCCAGATACGCAGTATTTT
>NA|TRBJ2-7|TRBV20-1|NA
CRVEGYEQYF
TGCAGGGTAGAGGGCTACGAGCAGTACTTC
>TRBD2|TRBJ2-3|TRBV6-1|once
CASTGTSGIDTQYF
TGTGCCAGCACTGGGACTAGCGGGATCGATACGCAGTATTTT
>NA|TRBJ2-7|TRBV28|NA
CASSLHSTYEQYF
TGTGCCAGCAGTTTACACAGTACCTACGAGCAGTACTTC
>NA|TRBJ1-2|TRBV5-4|NA
CASSFGKGRGYTF
TGTGCCAGCAGCTTCGGAAAGGGGAGGGGCTACACCTTC
>NA|TRBJ1-1|TRBV4-3|NA
CASSQDLRGNTEAFF
TGCGCCAGCAGCCAAGATCTCCGGGGGAACACTGAAGCTTTCTTT
>NA|TRBJ2-2|TRBV13|NA
CASSLGPGNMATGELFF
TGTGCCAGCAGCTTAGGCCCGGGAAACATGGCCACCGGGGAGCTGTTTTTT
>NA|TRBJ1-2|TRBV9|NA
CASSVGAGSGGYTF
TGTGCCAGCAGCGTAGGAGCAGGGTCGGGCGGCTACACCTTC
>TRBD2|TRBJ2-2|TRBV4-1|NA
CASSQVSGRGVQLFF
TGCGCCAGCAGCCAAGTTAGCGGGAGAGGGGTACAGCTGTTTTTT
>TRBD1|TRBJ1-3|TRBV10-3|NA
CAISELGTDHSSGNTIYF
TGTGCCATCAGTGAGCTAGGGACAGATCATTCCTCTGGAAACACCATATATTTT
>TRBD2|TRBJ2-1|TRBV19|NA
CASSISGVPYNEQFF
TGTGCCAGTAGTATTAGCGGGGTCCCCTACAATGAGCAGTTCTTC
>NA|TRBJ2-7|TRBV4-1|once
CASSHSGGYEQYF
TGCGCCAGCAGCCATTCCGGGGGTTACGAGCAGTACTTC
>NA|TRBJ2-7|TRBV27|NA
CASSLGGSYEQYF
TGTGCCAGCAGTTTAGGCGGATCCTACGAGCAGTACTTC
>TRBD1|TRBJ1-5|TRBV7-2|NA
CASRAGTDSNQPQHF
TGTGCCAGCAGAGCCGGGACAGATAGCAATCAGCCCCAGCATTTT
>NA|TRBJ1-1|TRBV19|NA
CASSIRVEAFF
TGTGCCAGTAGTATCAGGGTTGAAGCTTTCTTT
>TRBD1|TRBJ1-2|TRBV7-9|NA
CASSLADREIPYGYTF
TGTGCCAGCAGCCTCGCGGACAGGGAAATCCCATATGGCTACACCTTC
>TRBD1|TRBJ2-7|TRBV11-2|NA
CASSLAPDRGLYEQYF
TGTGCCAGCAGCTTAGCCCCAGACAGGGGTCTCTACGAGCAGTACTTC
>NA|TRBJ2-5|TRBV7-6|NA
CASTRPGYQETQYF
TGTGCCAGCACAAGACCAGGCTACCAAGAGACCCAGTACTTC
>TRBD2|TRBJ2-5|TRBV4-1|NA
CASSQGGGSSETQYF
TGCGCCAGCAGCCAAGGGGGGGGATCGTCTGAGACCCAGTACTTC
>NA|TRBJ1-2|TRBV6-1|NA
CASSPEEVGGYTF
TGTGCCAGCAGCCCTGAGGAGGTGGGAGGCTACACCTTC
>NA|TRBJ2-3|TRBV27|NA
CASSLSGGGDTQYF
TGTGCCAGCAGTTTATCGGGTGGCGGGGATACGCAGTATTTT
>TRBD2|TRBJ2-5|TRBV6-5|NA
CASSYGGGQETQYF
TGTGCCAGCAGTTATGGGGGGGGCCAAGAGACCCAGTACTTC
>TRBD1|TRBJ1-2|TRBV9|NA
CASSTQGALTGYTF
TGTGCCAGCAGTACACAGGGGGCACTGACTGGCTACACCTTC
>TRBD1|TRBJ2-7|TRBV18|once
CASSFPGQGAYEQYF
TGTGCCAGCTCATTCCCGGGACAGGGGGCGTACGAGCAGTACTTC
>TRBD2|TRBJ2-1|TRBV7-8|NA
CASSLSSASGRGEQFF
TGTGCCAGCAGCCTATCATCGGCCAGCGGGAGAGGTGAGCAGTTCTTC
>NA|TRBJ2-7|TRBV5-5|few
CASSLTAEQYF
TGTGCCAGCAGCTTAACAGCCGAGCAGTACTTC
>NA|TRBJ2-5|TRBV7-6|NA
CASSSPLETQYF
TGTGCCAGCAGCTCCCCTCTAGAGACCCAGTACTTC
>NA|TRBJ2-7|TRBV7-9|NA
CASSLVGSGSEQYF
TGTGCCAGCAGCTTAGTGGGTTCGGGGAGCGAGCAGTACTTC
>NA|TRBJ2-7|TRBV7-6|NA
CASSPGVSYEQYF
TGTGCCAGCAGCCCCGGGGTCTCCTACGAGCAGTACTTC
>TRBD2|TRBJ2-7|TRBV7-9|NA
CASSFSGRLTYEQYF
TGTGCCAGCAGTTTCAGCGGGAGGCTCACCTACGAGCAGTACTTC
>TRBD1|TRBJ2-1|TRBV4-3|NA
CADNKPRGQGDNEQFF
TGCGCCGATAATAAACCGAGGGGACAGGGTGATAATGAGCAGTTCTTC
>NA|TRBJ2-1|TRBV9|NA
CASSSLTRTVF
TGTGCCAGCAGCTCTCTGACAAGAACCGTCTTC
>NA|TRBJ1-1|TRBV7-9|NA
CATKTSATGDTEAFF
TGTGCCACCAAAACGTCGGCGACGGGGGACACTGAAGCTTTCTTT
>TRBD1|TRBJ2-5|TRBV9|NA
CASSVGTAQQETQYF
TGTGCCAGCAGCGTGGGGACAGCCCAGCAAGAGACCCAGTACTTC
>NA|TRBJ1-1|TRBV4-1|NA
CASSQGIGETEAFF
TGCGCCAGCAGCCAAGGTATAGGGGAAACTGAAGCTTTCTTT
>NA|TRBJ1-1|TRBV6-5|NA
CASSQGMNTEAFF
TGTGCCAGCAGCCAGGGGATGAACACTGAAGCTTTCTTT
>NA|TRBJ2-3|TRBV5-6|NA
CASSWSRRGSADTQYF
TGTGCCAGCAGCTGGTCCCGACGGGGGAGCGCAGATACGCAGTATTTT
>TRBD1|TRBJ2-7|TRBV2|NA
CASDSGTGLFYEQYF
TGTGCCAGCGATTCCGGGACAGGGCTATTCTACGAGCAGTACTTC
>TRBD1|TRBJ1-1|TRBV23-1|NA
CASTANRDRNTEAFF
TGCGCCAGCACCGCGAACCGGGACAGAAACACTGAAGCTTTCTTT
>NA|TRBJ2-7|TRBV11-2|NA
CASSLAGVIEQYF
TGTGCCAGCAGCTTAGCGGGAGTCATCGAGCAGTACTTC
>NA|TRBJ1-1|TRBV5-6|NA
CASSLGFGEAFF
TGTGCCAGCAGCTTGGGTTTCGGTGAAGCTTTCTTT
>NA|TRBJ1-2|TRBV4-1|NA
CASSQVVAQGRAFYGYTF
TGCGCCAGCAGCCAAGTCGTCGCGCAGGGCAGGGCATTCTATGGCTACACCTTC